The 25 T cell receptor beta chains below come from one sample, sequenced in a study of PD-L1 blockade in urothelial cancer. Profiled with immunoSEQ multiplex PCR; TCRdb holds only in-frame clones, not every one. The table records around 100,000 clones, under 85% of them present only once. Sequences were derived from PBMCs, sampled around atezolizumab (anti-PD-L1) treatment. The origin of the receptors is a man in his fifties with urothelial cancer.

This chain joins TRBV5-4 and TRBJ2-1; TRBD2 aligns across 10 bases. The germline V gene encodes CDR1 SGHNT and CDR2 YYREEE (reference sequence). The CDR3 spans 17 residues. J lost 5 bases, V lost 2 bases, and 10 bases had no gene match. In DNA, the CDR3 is TGTGCCAGCAGCTTTAGGGCTAGCGGGAGAGGTAACAATGAGCAGTTCTTC. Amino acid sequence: CASSFRASGRGNNEQFF.

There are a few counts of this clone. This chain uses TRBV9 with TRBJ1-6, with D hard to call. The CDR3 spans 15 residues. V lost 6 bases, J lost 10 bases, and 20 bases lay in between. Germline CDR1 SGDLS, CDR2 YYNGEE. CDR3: CASKPPSRLLSPLHF. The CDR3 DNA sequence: TGTGCCAGCAAGCCCCCCTCTAGACTTCTCTCACCCCTCCACTTT.

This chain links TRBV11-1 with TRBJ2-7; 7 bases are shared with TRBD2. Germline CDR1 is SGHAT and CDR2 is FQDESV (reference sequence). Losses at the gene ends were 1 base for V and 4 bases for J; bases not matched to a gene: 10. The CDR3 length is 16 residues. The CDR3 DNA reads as TGTGCCAGCAGCTTAGGCTGGGCTAGCGGAGTATACGAGCAGTACTTC. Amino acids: CASSLGWASGVYEQYF.

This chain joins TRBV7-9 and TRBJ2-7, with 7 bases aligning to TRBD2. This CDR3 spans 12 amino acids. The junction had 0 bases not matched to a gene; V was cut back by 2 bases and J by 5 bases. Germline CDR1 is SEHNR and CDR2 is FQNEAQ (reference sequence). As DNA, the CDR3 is TGTGCCAGCAGCTTAAGCGGGGACGAGCAGTACTTC. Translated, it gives CASSLSGDEQYF. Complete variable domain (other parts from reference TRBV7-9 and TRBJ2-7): DTGVSQNPRHKITKRGQNVTFRCDPISEHNRLYWYRQTLGQGPEFLTYFQNEAQLEKSRLLSDRFSAERPKGSFSTLEIQRTEQGDSAMYLCASSLSGDEQYFGPGTRLTVT.

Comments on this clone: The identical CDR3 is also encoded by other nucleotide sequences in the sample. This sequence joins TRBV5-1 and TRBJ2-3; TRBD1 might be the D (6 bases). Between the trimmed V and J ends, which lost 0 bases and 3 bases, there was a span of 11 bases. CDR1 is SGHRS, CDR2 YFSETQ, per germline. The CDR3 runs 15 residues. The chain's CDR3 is CASSLGGRGTDTQYF. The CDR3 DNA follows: TGCGCCAGCAGCTTGGGTGGCAGGGGAACAGATACGCAGTATTTT.

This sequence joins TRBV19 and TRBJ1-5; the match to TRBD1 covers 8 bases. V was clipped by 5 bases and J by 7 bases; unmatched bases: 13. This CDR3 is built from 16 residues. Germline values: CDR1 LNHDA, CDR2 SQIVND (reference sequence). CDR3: CASSLLRGQEGQPQHF. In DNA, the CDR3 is TGTGCCAGTAGTTTACTCAGGGGGCAGGAGGGACAGCCCCAGCATTTT. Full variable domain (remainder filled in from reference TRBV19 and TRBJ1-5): DGGITQSPKYLFRKEGQNVTLSCEQNLNHDAMYWYRQDPGQGLRLIYYSQIVNDFQKGDIAEGYSVSREKKESFPLTVTSAQKNPTAFYLCASSLLRGQEGQPQHFGDGTRLSIL.

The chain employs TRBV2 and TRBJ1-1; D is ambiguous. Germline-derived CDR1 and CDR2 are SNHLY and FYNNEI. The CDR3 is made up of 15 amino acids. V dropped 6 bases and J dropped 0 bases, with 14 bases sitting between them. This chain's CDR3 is CASSQVEPLNTEAFF. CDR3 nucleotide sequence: TGTGCCAGCAGCCAAGTGGAGCCATTGAACACTGAAGCTTTCTTT.

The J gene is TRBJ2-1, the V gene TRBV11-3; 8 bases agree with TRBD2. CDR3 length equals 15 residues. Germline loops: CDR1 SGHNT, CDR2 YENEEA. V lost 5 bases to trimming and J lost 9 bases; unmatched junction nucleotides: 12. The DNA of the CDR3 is TGTGCCAGCAGCCCCGGGGTAGCGGGGACGGTTGAGCAGTTCTTC. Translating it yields CASSPGVAGTVEQFF.

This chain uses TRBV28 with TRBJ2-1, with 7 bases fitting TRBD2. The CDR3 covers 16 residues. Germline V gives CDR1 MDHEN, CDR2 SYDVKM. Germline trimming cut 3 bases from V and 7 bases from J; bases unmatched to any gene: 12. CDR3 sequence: CASSFPRAGVSNEQFF. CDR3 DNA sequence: TGTGCCAGCAGTTTCCCCCGTGCGGGAGTGTCGAATGAGCAGTTCTTC. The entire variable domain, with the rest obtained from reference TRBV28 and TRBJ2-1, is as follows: DVKVTQSSRYLVKRTGEKVFLECVQDMDHENMFWYRQDPGLGLRLIYFSYDVKMKEKGDIPEGYSVSREKKERFSLILESASTNQTSMYLCASSFPRAGVSNEQFFGPGTRLTVL.

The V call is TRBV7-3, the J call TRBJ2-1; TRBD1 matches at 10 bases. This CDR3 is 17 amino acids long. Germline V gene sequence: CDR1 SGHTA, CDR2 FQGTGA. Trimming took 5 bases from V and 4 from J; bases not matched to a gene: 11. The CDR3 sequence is CASSPRRDRGGYNEQFF. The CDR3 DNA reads TGTGCCAGCAGCCCCCGCCGGGACAGGGGAGGTTACAATGAGCAGTTCTTC.

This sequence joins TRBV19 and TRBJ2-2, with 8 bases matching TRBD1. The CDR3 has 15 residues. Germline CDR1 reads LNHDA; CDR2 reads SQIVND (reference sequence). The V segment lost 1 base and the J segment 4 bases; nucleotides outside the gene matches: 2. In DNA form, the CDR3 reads TGTGCCAGTAGTATAGGACAGGGGTCCACCGGGGAGCTGTTTTTT. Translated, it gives CASSIGQGSTGELFF.

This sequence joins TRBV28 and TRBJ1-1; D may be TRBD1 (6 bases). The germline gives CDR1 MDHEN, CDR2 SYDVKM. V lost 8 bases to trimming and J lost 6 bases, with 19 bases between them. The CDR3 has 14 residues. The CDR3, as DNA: TGTGCCAGCCGAAGGCAGAAGACAGGAGCTGAAGCTTTCTTT. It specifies CASRRQKTGAEAFF. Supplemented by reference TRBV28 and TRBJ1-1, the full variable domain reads DVKVTQSSRYLVKRTGEKVFLECVQDMDHENMFWYRQDPGLGLRLIYFSYDVKMKEKGDIPEGYSVSREKKERFSLILESASTNQTSMYLCASRRQKTGAEAFFGQGTRLTVV.

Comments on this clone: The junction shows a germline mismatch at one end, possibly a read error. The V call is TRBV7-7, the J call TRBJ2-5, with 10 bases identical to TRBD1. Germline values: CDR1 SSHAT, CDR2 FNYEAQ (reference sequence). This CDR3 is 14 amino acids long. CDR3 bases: TGTGCTAGCAGCTCGACAGGGGGCGTAGAGACCCAGTACTTC. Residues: CASSSTGGVETQYF.

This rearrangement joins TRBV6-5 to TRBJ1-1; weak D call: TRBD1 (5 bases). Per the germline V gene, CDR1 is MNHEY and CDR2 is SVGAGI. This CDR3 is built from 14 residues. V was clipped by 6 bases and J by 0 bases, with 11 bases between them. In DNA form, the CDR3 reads TGTGCCAGCAGAGGTCCAGGGATGAACACTGAAGCTTTCTTT. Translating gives CASRGPGMNTEAFF.

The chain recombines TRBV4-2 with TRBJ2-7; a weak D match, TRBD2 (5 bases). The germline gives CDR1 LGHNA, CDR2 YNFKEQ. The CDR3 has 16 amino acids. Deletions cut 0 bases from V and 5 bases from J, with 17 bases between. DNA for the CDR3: TGTGCCAGCAGCCAAGAGGCGCGGGCCCTCCCCCACGAGCAGTACTTC. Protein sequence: CASSQEARALPHEQYF.

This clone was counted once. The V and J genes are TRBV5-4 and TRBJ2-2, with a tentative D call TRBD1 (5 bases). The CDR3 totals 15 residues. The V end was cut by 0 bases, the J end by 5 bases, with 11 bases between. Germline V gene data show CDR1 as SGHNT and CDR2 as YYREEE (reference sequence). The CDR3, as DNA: TGTGCCAGCAGCTTGGACCTCAAGGGGACCGGGGAGCTGTTTTTT. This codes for CASSLDLKGTGELFF.

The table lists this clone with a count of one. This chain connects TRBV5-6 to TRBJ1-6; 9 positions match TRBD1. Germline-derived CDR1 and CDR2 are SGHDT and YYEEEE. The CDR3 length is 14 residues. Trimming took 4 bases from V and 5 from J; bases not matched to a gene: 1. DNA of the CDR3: TGTGCCAGCAGCCGGACAGGGGATAATTCACCCCTCCACTTT. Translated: CASSRTGDNSPLHF.

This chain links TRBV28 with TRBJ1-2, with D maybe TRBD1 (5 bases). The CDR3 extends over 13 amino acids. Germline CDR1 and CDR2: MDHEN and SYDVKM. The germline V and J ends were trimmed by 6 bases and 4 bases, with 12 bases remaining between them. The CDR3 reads CASRPGLSYGYTF. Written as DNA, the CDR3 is TGTGCCAGCAGGCCGGGACTCAGCTATGGCTACACCTTC.

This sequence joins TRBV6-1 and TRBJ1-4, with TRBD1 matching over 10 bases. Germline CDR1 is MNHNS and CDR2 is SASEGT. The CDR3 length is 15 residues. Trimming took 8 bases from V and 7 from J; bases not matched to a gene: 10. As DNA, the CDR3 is TGTGCCAGCGGGGCCGACAGGGGGCGGAGTGAAAAACTGTTTTTT. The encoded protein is CASGADRGRSEKLFF.

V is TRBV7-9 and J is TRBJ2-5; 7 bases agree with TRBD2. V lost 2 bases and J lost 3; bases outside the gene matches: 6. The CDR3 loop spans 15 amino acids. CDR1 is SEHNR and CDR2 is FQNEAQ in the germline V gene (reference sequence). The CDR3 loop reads CASSLHSGGKETQYF. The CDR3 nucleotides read TGTGCCAGCAGCTTACATTCCGGGGGGAAAGAGACCCAGTACTTC.

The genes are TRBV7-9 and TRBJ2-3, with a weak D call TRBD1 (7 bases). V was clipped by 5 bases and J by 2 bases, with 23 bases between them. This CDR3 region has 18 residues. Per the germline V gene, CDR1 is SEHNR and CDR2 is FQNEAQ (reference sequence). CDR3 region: CASSGDSPLAEYTDTQYF. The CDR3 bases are TGTGCCAGCAGCGGGGACAGTCCTTTAGCGGAGTACACAGATACGCAGTATTTT.

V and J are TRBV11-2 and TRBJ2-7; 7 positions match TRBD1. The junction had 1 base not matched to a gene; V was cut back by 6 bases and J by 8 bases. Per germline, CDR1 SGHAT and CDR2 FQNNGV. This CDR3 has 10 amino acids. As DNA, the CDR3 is TGTGCCAGCAGGACAGGGAAGCAGTACTTC. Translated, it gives CASRTGKQYF. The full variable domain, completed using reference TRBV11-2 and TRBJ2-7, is EAGVAQSPRYKIIEKRQSVAFWCNPISGHATLYWYQQILGQGPKLLIQFQNNGVVDDSQLPKDRFSAERLKGVDSTLKIQPAKLEDSAVYLCASRTGKQYFGPGTRLTVT.

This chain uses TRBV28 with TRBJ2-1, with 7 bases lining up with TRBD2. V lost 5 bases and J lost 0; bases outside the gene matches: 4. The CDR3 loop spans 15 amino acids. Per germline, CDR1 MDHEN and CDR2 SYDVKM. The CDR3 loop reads CASSRLADSYNEQFF. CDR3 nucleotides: TGTGCCAGCAGTCGTCTAGCGGACTCCTACAATGAGCAGTTCTTC.

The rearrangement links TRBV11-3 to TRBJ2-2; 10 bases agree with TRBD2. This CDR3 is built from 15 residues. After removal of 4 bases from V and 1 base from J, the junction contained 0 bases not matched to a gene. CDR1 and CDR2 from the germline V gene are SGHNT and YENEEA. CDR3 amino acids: CASSWTSGNTGELFF. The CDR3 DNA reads TGTGCCAGCAGCTGGACTAGCGGGAACACCGGGGAGCTGTTTTTT.

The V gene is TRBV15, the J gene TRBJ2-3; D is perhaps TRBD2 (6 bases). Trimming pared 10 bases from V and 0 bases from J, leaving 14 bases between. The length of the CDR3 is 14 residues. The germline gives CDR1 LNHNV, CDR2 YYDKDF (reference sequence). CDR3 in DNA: TGTGCCAGCAGAGCCGGGACTAGCACAGATACGCAGTATTTT. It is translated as CASRAGTSTDTQYF.